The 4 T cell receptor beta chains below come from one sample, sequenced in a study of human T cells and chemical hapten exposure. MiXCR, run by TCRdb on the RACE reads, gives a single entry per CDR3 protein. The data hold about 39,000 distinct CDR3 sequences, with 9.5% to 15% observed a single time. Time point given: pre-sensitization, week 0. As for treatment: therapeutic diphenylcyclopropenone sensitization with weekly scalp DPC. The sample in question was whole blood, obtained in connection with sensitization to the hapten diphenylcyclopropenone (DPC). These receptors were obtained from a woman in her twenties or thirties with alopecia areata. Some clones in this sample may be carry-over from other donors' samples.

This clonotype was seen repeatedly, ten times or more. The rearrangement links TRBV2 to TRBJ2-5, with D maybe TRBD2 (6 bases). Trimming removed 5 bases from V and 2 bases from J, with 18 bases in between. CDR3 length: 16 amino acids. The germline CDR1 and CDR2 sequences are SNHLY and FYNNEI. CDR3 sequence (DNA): TGTGCCAGCAGTCTTGGCGGGGTCGGTTATCAAGAGACCCAGTACTTC. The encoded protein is CASSLGGVGYQETQYF.

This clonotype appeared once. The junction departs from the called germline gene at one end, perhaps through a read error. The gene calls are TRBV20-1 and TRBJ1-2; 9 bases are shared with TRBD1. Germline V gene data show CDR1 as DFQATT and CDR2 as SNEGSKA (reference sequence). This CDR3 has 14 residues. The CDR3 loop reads CSTRGDREEYGYTF. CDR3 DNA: TGCAGTACTAGAGGGGACAGGGAAGAATATGGCTACACCTTC.

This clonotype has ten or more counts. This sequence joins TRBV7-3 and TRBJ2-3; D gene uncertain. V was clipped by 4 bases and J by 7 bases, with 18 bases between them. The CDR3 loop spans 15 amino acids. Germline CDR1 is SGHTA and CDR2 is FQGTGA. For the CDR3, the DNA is TGTGCCAGCAGCTCCCTCGCCGGCCCCGAGAATACGCAGTATTTT. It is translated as CASSSLAGPENTQYF.

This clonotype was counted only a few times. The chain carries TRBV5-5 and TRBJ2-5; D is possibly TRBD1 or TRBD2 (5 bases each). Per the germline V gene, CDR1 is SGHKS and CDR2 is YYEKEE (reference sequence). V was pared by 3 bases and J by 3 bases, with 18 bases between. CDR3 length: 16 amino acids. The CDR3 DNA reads TGTGCCAGCAGCTCGGTCCTCGGGGACGGTAAAGAGACCCAGTACTTC. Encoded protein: CASSSVLGDGKETQYF.